This is a list of T cell receptor beta chains from one sample in a study of blood T cell repertoires in COVID-19. Profiling relied on immunoSEQ multiplex PCR, and the TCRdb table lists in-frame clones only, not all of them. Of 310,000 or so clones listed, 90% are singletons. What was sequenced was PBMCs or T cells enriched from blood (not recorded which). These receptors all come from a woman in her late teens or twenties with acute COVID-19. CDR3s include the opening cysteine and the closing phenylalanine or tryptophan. The order of the fields is clone size, CDR3 length, D gene, V gene, J gene, CDR3 protein, CDR3 DNA. The D gene is left open where the match is weak. Clone size appears in some rows only: once, few, many, or a class for an expanded clone.

.	17	TRBD1	TRBV7-2	TRBJ2-3	CASSLTGTASSTDTQYF	TGTGCCAGCAGCTTAACCGGGACAGCTTCTAGCACAGATACGCAGTATTTT
.	14	.	TRBV5-1	TRBJ1-1	CASSSRGTNTEAFF	TGCGCCAGCAGCTCCAGGGGCACCAACACTGAAGCTTTCTTT
.	13	.	TRBV27	TRBJ1-5	CASSWGPNQPQHF	TGTGCCAGCAGCTGGGGGCCCAATCAGCCCCAGCATTTT
.	17	TRBD2	TRBV18	TRBJ2-1	CASSPPISGTPYNEQFF	TGTGCCAGCTCACCACCGATTAGCGGGACGCCCTACAATGAGCAGTTCTTC
once	14	.	TRBV11-2	TRBJ1-1	CASSLDKLGTEAFF	TGTGCCAGCAGCTTGGACAAACTTGGGACTGAAGCTTTCTTT
.	15	TRBD1	TRBV4-3	TRBJ2-7	CASSQVWTGGYEQYF	TGCGCCAGCAGCCAGGTGTGGACAGGGGGCTACGAGCAGTACTTC
.	14	TRBD2	TRBV30	TRBJ2-3	CALTSGGRTDTQYF	TGTGCGCTGACTAGCGGAGGGAGGACAGATACGCAGTATTTT
once	14	TRBD1	TRBV6-5	TRBJ2-2	CATRGQSNTGELFF	TGTGCCACCAGGGGACAGTCGAACACCGGGGAGCTGTTTTTT
.	13	TRBD2	TRBV10-3	TRBJ2-7	CATTSGKPYEQYF	TGTGCCACCACTAGCGGCAAACCCTACGAGCAGTACTTC
.	15	TRBD2	TRBV5-1	TRBJ2-1	CASSLALAGVNEQFF	TGCGCCAGCAGCTTGGCCCTAGCGGGAGTCAATGAGCAGTTCTTC
.	14	.	TRBV3-1/TRBV3-2	TRBJ2-7	CASSRRGQSYEQYF	TGTGCCAGCAGCCGGAGGGGACAGTCCTACGAGCAGTACTTC
.	12	.	TRBV12-5	TRBJ1-1	CASGLVGTEAFF	TGTGCTAGTGGTTTGGTAGGGACAGAAGCTTTCTTT
.	14	.	TRBV30	TRBJ1-1	CAWSVMGMNTEAFF	TGTGCCTGGAGTGTAATGGGCATGAACACTGAAGCTTTCTTT
once	15	TRBD1	TRBV2	TRBJ1-2	CASSDQGQGRYGYTF	TGTGCCAGCAGCGATCAAGGACAGGGTAGATATGGCTACACCTTC
.	14	.	TRBV5-1	TRBJ2-1	CASSLAGSYNEQFF	TGCGCCAGCAGCTTGGCCGGGTCCTACAATGAGCAGTTCTTC
.	16	TRBD2	TRBV13	TRBJ2-1	CASSPGTSGRDNEQFF	TGTGCCAGCAGCCCCGGGACTAGCGGGAGAGACAATGAGCAGTTCTTC
.	16	.	TRBV7-9	TRBJ1-1	CASSPKTGSGNTEAFF	TGTGCCAGCAGCCCAAAAACAGGGTCAGGGAACACTGAAGCTTTCTTT
.	12	.	TRBV28	TRBJ2-5	CASSLWAETQYF	TGTGCCAGCAGTTTGTGGGCAGAGACCCAGTACTTC
.	16	.	TRBV6-1	TRBJ2-2	CASSDPGGTNTGELFF	TGTGCCAGCAGTGACCCAGGGGGGACTAACACCGGGGAGCTGTTTTTT
.	18	TRBD2	TRBV19	TRBJ2-1	CASSIDPLRTSGTGEQFF	TGTGCCAGTAGTATAGATCCCCTCCGGACTAGCGGGACGGGTGAGCAGTTCTTC
.	19	.	TRBV11-2	TRBJ2-7	CASSRGRGGRKPSSYEQYF	TGTGCCAGCAGCCGGGGGAGAGGGGGCAGAAAGCCTAGCTCCTACGAGCAGTACTTC
.	14	.	TRBV5-1	TRBJ2-1	CASSLAGLSYEQFF	TGCGCCAGCAGCTTGGCCGGACTTTCATATGAGCAGTTCTTC
.	15	TRBD2	TRBV29-1	TRBJ2-3	CSVVGGLANTDTQYF	TGCAGCGTTGTAGGGGGACTAGCGAACACAGATACGCAGTATTTT
.	16	TRBD2	TRBV9	TRBJ2-1	CASSVEGLAGNNEQFF	TGTGCCAGCAGCGTAGAGGGACTAGCGGGGAACAATGAGCAGTTCTTC
.	13	.	TRBV4-3	TRBJ2-1	CASSPDWNNEQFF	TGCGCCAGCAGTCCCGACTGGAACAATGAGCAGTTCTTC
.	17	.	TRBV7-8	TRBJ1-4	CASSLPGRSSTNEKLFF	TGTGCCAGCAGCTTACCGGGGAGATCCTCAACTAATGAAAAACTGTTTTTT
.	17	.	TRBV5-4	TRBJ2-1	CASSLGVASHYNNEQFF	TGTGCCAGCAGCTTGGGGGTAGCATCCCATTATAACAATGAGCAGTTCTTC
.	14	TRBD2	TRBV7-8	TRBJ2-7	CASSLAGALSEQYF	TGTGCCAGCAGCTTGGCGGGAGCCCTGAGCGAGCAGTACTTC
.	17	TRBD2	TRBV5-4	TRBJ2-3	CASSLGLAGGLTDTQYF	TGTGCCAGCAGCTTGGGACTAGCGGGGGGCCTGACAGATACGCAGTATTTT
.	14	.	TRBV30	TRBJ2-1	CAWTRGGTYNEQFF	TGTGCCTGGACCAGGGGTGGGACCTACAATGAGCAGTTCTTC
few	15	TRBD1	TRBV7-9	TRBJ2-7	CASSPPGQVDYEQYF	TGTGCCAGCAGCCCACCGGGACAGGTGGACTACGAGCAGTACTTC
.	15	.	TRBV19	TRBJ2-3	CASSARDPGTDTQYF	TGTGCCAGTAGTGCGCGGGACCCGGGCACAGATACGCAGTATTTT
.	12	.	TRBV20-1	TRBJ1-5	CSASPGGQPQHF	TGCAGTGCTAGTCCGGGAGGCCAGCCCCAGCATTTT
.	13	TRBD1	TRBV28	TRBJ1-1	CASNDRVGTEAFF	TGTGCCAGCAACGACAGGGTGGGGACTGAAGCTTTCTTT
.	16	TRBD1	TRBV7-2	TRBJ2-3	CASSDRGAPSTDTQYF	TGTGCCAGCAGCGACAGGGGGGCACCTAGCACAGATACGCAGTATTTT
.	16	.	TRBV19	TRBJ2-7	CASSISHVGGAYEQYF	TGTGCCAGTAGTATATCCCACGTGGGGGGAGCCTACGAGCAGTACTTC
.	17	.	TRBV4-1	TRBJ2-3	CASSLGSSPFSTDTQYF	TGCGCCAGCAGCTTAGGGTCTAGCCCTTTCAGCACAGATACGCAGTATTTT
.	13	TRBD2	TRBV28	TRBJ2-7	CASRPGLAGAQYF	TGTGCCAGCAGACCGGGACTAGCGGGAGCGCAGTACTTC
.	14	TRBD1	TRBV5-8	TRBJ1-1	CASSLGQKNTEAFF	TGTGCCAGCAGCCTGGGACAGAAGAACACTGAAGCTTTCTTT
.	16	.	TRBV4-1	TRBJ1-6	CASSQVRSRAGSPLHF	TGCGCCAGCAGCCAAGTTCGGTCGCGCGCGGGTTCACCCCTCCACTTT
.	13	TRBD1	TRBV14	TRBJ2-1	CASAGTGGWEQFF	TGTGCCAGCGCCGGGACAGGGGGCTGGGAGCAGTTCTTC
.	11	.	TRBV12-3/TRBV12-4	TRBJ2-5	CASTNGETQYF	TGTGCCAGCACTAACGGGGAGACCCAGTACTTC
.	15	.	TRBV5-4	TRBJ2-7	CASSLGEGADYEQYF	TGTGCCAGCAGCTTGGGTGAAGGGGCGGACTACGAGCAGTACTTC
.	15	TRBD2	TRBV7-9	TRBJ2-1	CASSLAGGSHYEQFF	TGTGCCAGCAGCTTAGCTGGCGGGAGCCACTATGAGCAGTTCTTC
.	14	TRBD1	TRBV5-1	TRBJ2-7	CASSYSGTGTEQYF	TGCGCCAGCAGCTACTCCGGGACAGGGACCGAGCAGTACTTC
.	14	.	TRBV18	TRBJ1-1	CASSPPLRATEAFF	TGTGCCAGCTCACCACCGTTGAGGGCCACTGAAGCTTTCTTT
.	15	TRBD1	TRBV9	TRBJ2-7	CASSVATGGTYEQYF	TGTGCCAGCAGCGTAGCTACAGGGGGAACCTACGAGCAGTACTTC
.	13	TRBD2	TRBV29-1	TRBJ2-7	CSVGGSGTYEQYF	TGCAGCGTTGGGGGGAGCGGGACCTACGAGCAGTACTTC
.	14	.	TRBV11-2	TRBJ2-3	CASSRQFSTDTQYF	TGTGCCAGCAGCCGACAGTTTAGCACAGATACGCAGTATTTT
.	14	TRBD1	TRBV27	TRBJ2-7	CASSSQGATYEQYF	TGTGCCAGCAGTTCCCAGGGGGCTACCTACGAGCAGTACTTC
.	12	.	TRBV24-1	TRBJ2-7	CATSDLRLKQYF	TGTGCCACCAGTGATTTGCGGTTAAAGCAGTACTTC
.	14	TRBD1	TRBV5-1	TRBJ1-3	CASSTGGSGNTIYF	TGCGCCAGTTCAACAGGGGGCTCTGGAAACACCATATATTTT
.	15	TRBD2	TRBV24-1	TRBJ2-3	CATSDQQGLADTQYF	TGTGCCACCAGTGACCAGCAGGGACTAGCGGATACGCAGTATTTT